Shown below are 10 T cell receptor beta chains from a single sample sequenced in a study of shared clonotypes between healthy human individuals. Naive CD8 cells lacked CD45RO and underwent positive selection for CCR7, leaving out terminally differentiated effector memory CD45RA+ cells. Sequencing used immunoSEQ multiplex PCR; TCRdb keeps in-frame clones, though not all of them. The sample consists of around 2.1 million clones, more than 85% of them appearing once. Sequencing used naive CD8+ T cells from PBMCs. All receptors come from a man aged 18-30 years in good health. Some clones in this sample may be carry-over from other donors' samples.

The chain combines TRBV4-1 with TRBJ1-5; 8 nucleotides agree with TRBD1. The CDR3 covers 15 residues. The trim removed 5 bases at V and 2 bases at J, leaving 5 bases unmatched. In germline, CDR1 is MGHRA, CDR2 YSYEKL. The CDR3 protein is CASSLTGGGNQPQHF. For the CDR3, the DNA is TGCGCCAGCAGCTTAACAGGGGGTGGCAATCAGCCCCAGCATTTT.

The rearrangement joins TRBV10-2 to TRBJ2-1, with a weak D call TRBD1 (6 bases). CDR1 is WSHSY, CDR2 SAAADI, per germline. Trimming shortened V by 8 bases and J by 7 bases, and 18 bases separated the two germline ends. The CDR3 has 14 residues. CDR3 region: CASSDRSSGNEQFF. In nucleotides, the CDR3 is TGCGCCAGCTCAGACAGGTCATCTGGGAATGAGCAGTTCTTC.

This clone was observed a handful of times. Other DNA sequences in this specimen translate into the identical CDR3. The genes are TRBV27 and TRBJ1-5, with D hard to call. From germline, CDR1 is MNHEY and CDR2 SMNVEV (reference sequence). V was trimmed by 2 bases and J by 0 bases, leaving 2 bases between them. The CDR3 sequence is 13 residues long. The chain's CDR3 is CASSLLSNQPQHF. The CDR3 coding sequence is TGTGCCAGCAGTTTACTTAGCAATCAGCCCCAGCATTTT.

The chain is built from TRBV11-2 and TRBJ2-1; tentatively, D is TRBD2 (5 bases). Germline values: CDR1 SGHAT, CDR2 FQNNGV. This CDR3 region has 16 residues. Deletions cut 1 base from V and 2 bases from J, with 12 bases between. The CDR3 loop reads CASSLGRDPPYNEQFF. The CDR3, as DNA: TGTGCCAGCAGCTTAGGCCGGGATCCTCCCTACAATGAGCAGTTCTTC.

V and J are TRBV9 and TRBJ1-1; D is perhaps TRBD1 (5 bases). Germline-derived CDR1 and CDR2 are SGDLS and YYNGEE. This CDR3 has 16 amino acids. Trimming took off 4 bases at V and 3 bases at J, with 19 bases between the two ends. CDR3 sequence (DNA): TGTGCCAGCAGCTACTTTACGGGCCTAGGGGACACTGAAGCTTTCTTT. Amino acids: CASSYFTGLGDTEAFF.

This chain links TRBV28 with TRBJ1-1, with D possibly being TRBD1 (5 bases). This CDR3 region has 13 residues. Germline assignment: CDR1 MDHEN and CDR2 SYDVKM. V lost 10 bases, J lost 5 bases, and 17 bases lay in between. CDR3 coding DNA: TGTGCCATCGGGGTGGGGGTGTGGACTGAAGCTTTCTTT. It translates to CAIGVGVWTEAFF.

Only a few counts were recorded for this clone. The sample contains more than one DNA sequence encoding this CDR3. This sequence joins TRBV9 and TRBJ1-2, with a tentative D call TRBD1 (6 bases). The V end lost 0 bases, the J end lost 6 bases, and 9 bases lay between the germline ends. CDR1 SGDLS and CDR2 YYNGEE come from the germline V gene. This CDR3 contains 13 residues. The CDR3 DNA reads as TGTGCCAGCAGCGTAGCGACAGGAGATGGCTACACCTTC. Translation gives CASSVATGDGYTF.

The CDR3, as DNA: TGCGCCAGCAGCAGGGGACAGGGGTTAGTTGAGACCCAGTACTTC. Residues: CASSRGQGLVETQYF. The chain combines TRBV5-1 with TRBJ2-5; the match to TRBD1 covers 10 bases. Germline V gives CDR1 SGHRS, CDR2 YFSETQ. With V trimmed by 4 bases and J by 5 bases, 8 bases remained unmatched. The CDR3 runs 15 residues.

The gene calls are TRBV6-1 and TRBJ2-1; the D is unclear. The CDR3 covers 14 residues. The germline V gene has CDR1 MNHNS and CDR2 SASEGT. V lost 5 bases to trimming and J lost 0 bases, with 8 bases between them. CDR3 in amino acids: CASSSRSSYNEQFF. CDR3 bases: TGTGCCAGCAGTTCCCGGAGCTCCTACAATGAGCAGTTCTTC.

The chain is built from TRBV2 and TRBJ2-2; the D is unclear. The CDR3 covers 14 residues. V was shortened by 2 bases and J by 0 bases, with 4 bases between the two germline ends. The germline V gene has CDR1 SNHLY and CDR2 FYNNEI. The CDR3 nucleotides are TGTGCCAGCAGTGAAAGGGCGAACACCGGGGAGCTGTTTTTT. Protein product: CASSERANTGELFF. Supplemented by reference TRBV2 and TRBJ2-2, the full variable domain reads EPEVTQTPSHQVTQMGQEVILRCVPISNHLYFYWYRQILGQKVEFLVSFYNNEISEKSEIFDDQFSVERPDGSNFTLKIRSTKLEDSAMYFCASSERANTGELFFGEGSRLTVL.